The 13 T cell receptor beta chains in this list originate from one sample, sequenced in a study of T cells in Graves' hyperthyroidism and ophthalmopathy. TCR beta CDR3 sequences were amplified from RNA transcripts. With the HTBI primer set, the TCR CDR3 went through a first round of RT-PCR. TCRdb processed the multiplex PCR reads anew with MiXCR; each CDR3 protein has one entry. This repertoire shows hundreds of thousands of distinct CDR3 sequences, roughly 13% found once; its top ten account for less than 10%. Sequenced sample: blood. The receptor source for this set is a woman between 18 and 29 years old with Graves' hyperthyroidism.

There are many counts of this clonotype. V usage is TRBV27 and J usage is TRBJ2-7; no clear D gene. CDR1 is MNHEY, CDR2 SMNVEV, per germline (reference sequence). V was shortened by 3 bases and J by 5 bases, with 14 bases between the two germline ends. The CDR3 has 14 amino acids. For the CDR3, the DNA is TGTGCCAGCAGTTTGGGCTTCACAACGCACGAGCAGTACTTC. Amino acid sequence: CASSLGFTTHEQYF.

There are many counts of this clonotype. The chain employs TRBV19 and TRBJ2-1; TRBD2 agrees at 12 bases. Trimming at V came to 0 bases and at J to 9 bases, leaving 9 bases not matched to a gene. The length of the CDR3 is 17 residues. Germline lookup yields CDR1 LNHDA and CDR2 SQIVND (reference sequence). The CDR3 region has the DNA TGTGCCAGTAGTATAGAATCAGGACTAGCGGGGAGTAGTGAGCAGTTCTTC. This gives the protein CASSIESGLAGSSEQFF.

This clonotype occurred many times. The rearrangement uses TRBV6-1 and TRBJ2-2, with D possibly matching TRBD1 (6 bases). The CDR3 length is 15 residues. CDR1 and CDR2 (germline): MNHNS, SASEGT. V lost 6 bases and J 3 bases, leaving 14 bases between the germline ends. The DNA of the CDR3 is TGTGCCAGCAGGGAGAGGGGGATCGACACCGGGGAGCTGTTTTTT. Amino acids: CASRERGIDTGELFF.

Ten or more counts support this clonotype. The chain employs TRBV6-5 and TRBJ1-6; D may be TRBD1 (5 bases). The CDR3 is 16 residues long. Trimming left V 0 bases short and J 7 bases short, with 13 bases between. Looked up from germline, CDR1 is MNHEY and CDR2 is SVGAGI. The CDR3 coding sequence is TGTGCCAGCAGTTACTCGACCACGGGGGGAAATTCACCCCTCCACTTT. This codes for CASSYSTTGGNSPLHF.

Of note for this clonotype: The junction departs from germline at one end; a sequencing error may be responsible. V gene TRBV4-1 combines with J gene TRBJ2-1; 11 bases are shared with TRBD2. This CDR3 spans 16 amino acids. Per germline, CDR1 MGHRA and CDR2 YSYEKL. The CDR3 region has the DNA TGCGCCAGCCGCCAACCACTAGCGGGGGCCACCAATGAGCAGTTCTTC. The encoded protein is CASRQPLAGATNEQFF.

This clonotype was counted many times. CDR3 DNA sequence: TGTGCCATCAGCGGGGCAGGGGGATCTACTAACTATGGCTACACCTTC. It specifies CAISGAGGSTNYGYTF. The gene calls are TRBV10-3 and TRBJ1-2; 7 nucleotides match TRBD1. CDR1 ENHRY and CDR2 SYGVKD come from the germline V gene. The trim removed 6 bases at V and 0 bases at J, leaving 10 bases unmatched. The CDR3 totals 16 residues.

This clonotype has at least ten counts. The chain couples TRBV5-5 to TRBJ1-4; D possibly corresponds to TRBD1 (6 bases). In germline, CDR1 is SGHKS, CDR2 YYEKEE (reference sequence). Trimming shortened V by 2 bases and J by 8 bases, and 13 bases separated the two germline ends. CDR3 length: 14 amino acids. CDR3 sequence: CASSLSGAGEKLFF. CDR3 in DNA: TGTGCCAGCAGCTTATCGGGGGCAGGGGAAAAACTGTTTTTT.

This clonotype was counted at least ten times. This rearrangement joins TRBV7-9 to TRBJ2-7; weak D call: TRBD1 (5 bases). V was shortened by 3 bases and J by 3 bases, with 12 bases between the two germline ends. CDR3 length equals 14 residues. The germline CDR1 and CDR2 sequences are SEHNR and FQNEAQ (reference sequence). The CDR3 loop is CASSFTSGNYEQYF. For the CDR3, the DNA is TGTGCCAGCAGCTTTACGTCAGGGAACTACGAGCAGTACTTC.

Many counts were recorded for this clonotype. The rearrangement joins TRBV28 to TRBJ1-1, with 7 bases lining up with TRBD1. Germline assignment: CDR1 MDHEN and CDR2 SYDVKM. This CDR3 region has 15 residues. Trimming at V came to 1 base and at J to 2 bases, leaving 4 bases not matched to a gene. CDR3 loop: CASSLFGTANTEAFF. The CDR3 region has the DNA TGTGCCAGCAGTTTATTCGGGACAGCCAACACTGAAGCTTTCTTT.

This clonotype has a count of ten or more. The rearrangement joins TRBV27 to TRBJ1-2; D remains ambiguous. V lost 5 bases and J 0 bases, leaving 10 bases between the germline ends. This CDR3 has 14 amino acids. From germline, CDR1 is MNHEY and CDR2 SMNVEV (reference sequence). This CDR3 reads CASSPPGSNYGYTF. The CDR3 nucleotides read TGTGCCAGCAGTCCACCGGGTTCTAACTATGGCTACACCTTC.

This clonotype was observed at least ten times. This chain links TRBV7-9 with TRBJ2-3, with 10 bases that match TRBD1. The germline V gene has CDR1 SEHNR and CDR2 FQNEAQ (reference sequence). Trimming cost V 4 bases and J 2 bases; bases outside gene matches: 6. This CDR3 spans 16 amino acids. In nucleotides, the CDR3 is TGTGCCAGCAGCTATTCGACAGGGGGCCTCACAGATACGCAGTATTTT. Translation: CASSYSTGGLTDTQYF.

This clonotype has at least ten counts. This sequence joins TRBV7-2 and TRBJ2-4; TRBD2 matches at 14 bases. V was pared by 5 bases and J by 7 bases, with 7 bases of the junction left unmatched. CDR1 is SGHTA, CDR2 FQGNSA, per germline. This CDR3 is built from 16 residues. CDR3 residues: CASSTGTSGSVNIQYF. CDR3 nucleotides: TGTGCCAGCAGCACGGGGACTAGCGGGAGTGTGAACATTCAGTACTTC.

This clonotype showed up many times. CDR3 protein: CASRGPGVPYYGYTF. Here the CDR3 DNA reads TGTGCCAGCAGGGGGCCAGGGGTCCCCTACTATGGCTACACCTTC. The chain combines TRBV27 with TRBJ1-2; tentative D call: TRBD1 (6 bases). Germline CDR1 and CDR2: MNHEY and SMNVEV (reference sequence). With 6 bases removed from V and 3 bases from J, the gap between germline ends came to 17 bases. The CDR3 consists of 15 residues.